Listed below are T cell receptor beta chains from one sample, sequenced in a study of T cell repertoires in cytomegalovirus infection. The antigens of these receptors remain unknown. Each CDR3 protein is one row after TCRdb ran MiXCR on the reads. In the table there are about 340,000 distinct CDR3 sequences, just under 30% of which are singletons. The sequenced sample was cultured PBMCs, obtained from culture after CMV antigen stimulation. These receptors came from a human donor in good health (CMV status not recorded). Some clones in this sample may be carry-over from other donors' samples. The CDR3 runs from the conserved cysteine through the conserved F or W. The D gene is left open where the match is weak. Clone size is shown for a subset of rows, as once, few, many or a class of expanded clone.

V	size	J	D	DNA	CDR3
TRBV7-9	few	TRBJ1-5	-	TGTGCCAGCAGCACCGACAGCAATCAGCCCCAGCATTTT	CASSTDSNQPQHF
TRBV7-3	once	TRBJ2-1	-	TGTGCCAGCAGCTTAAACCCGGTCCGCGGATCGGTTTACAATGAGCAGTTCTTC	CASSLNPVRGSVYNEQFF
TRBV20-1	-	TRBJ1-5	-	TGCAGTGCTGGGAGTGGGGGGGCACGTCGTCAGCCCCAGCATTTT	CSAGSGGARRQPQHF
TRBV7-2	many	TRBJ1-2	-	TGTGCCAGCAGCCCGCCGATTGACAGCTATGGCTACACCTTC	CASSPPIDSYGYTF
TRBV18	few	TRBJ2-7	-	TGTGCCAGCTCACCCAGGGACAGCCGAGGGCGGGGGAAATCCTACGAGCAGTACTTC	CASSPRDSRGRGKSYEQYF
TRBV11-2	many	TRBJ2-1	TRBD1	TGTGCCAGCAGACCGCCGGGACAGGGGGGAAATGAGCAGTTCTTC	CASRPPGQGGNEQFF
TRBV19	-	TRBJ1-1	TRBD1	TGTGCCAGTAGATTTCAGGGGGGAACTGAAGCTTTCTTT	CASRFQGGTEAFF
TRBV10-3	-	TRBJ1-1	-	TGTGCCATCAGTGGGCATCAAACGGCCACTGAAGCTTTCTTT	CAISGHQTATEAFF
TRBV19	-	TRBJ2-6	-	TGTGCCAGTAGTTTATTCCCCGGGCAGGCCACGACTGGGGCCAACGTCCTGACTTTC	CASSLFPGQATTGANVLTF
TRBV18	many	TRBJ2-1	-	TGTGCCAGCTCACCCGGGACTGGGGCCTACAATGAGCAGTTCTTC	CASSPGTGAYNEQFF
TRBV7-9	-	TRBJ1-2	-	TGTGCCAGCAGCCATATTACAGGCGGCAGGGACTATGGCTACACCTTC	CASSHITGGRDYGYTF
TRBV12-3/TRBV12-4	-	TRBJ1-2	-	TGTGCCAGCAGTCCGAGCCAGGGGCACTACACCTTC	CASSPSQGHYTF
TRBV5-1	once	TRBJ1-6	-	TGCGCCAGCAGCTTGAGAGGTGAGAATAATTCACCCCTCCACTTT	CASSLRGENNSPLHF
TRBV6-5	-	TRBJ1-1	-	TGTGCCAGCAGTCTCGCTACTCTGAACACTGAAGCTTTCTTT	CASSLATLNTEAFF
TRBV11-2	-	TRBJ1-2	-	TGTGCCAGCAGCCCCATCTCGGAGAATGGCTACACCTTC	CASSPISENGYTF
TRBV7-3	-	TRBJ2-3	-	TGTGCCAGCAGCTTAACTTCGACGGGGTCTGGCACAGATACGCAGTATTTT	CASSLTSTGSGTDTQYF
TRBV7-6	many	TRBJ2-1	-	TGTGCCAGCAGCTTAGGCACAGGGAACCCCCACCGTGAGCAGTTCTTC	CASSLGTGNPHREQFF
TRBV12-3/TRBV12-4	few	TRBJ2-1	-	TGTGCCAGCAGTTTACTACGGAACAATGAGCAGTTCTTC	CASSLLRNNEQFF
TRBV7-9	-	TRBJ1-2	-	TGTGCCAGCAGCGGTTCTATTGCCTATGGCTACACCTTC	CASSGSIAYGYTF
TRBV5-5	few	TRBJ1-1	TRBD1	TGTGCCAGCAGCTTCGGACAGGACACTGAAGCTTTCTTT	CASSFGQDTEAFF
TRBV28	few	TRBJ1-3	TRBD1	TGTGCCAGCAGTTCTCCGGGACAGGGGGCCGGAAACACCATATATTTT	CASSSPGQGAGNTIYF
TRBV18	few	TRBJ1-3	TRBD1	TGTGCCAGCTCTCCTGACAGGGCTGGAAACACCATATATTTT	CASSPDRAGNTIYF
TRBV7-2	-	TRBJ1-1	-	TGTGCCAGCAGCTTAGGGAGAACCACTGAAGCTTTCTTT	CASSLGRTTEAFF
TRBV19	-	TRBJ2-7	TRBD1	TGTGCCAGTAGTACCGGGACAGGCGCTAGAGAGCAGTACTTC	CASSTGTGAREQYF
TRBV27	-	TRBJ1-5	TRBD1	TGTGCCAGCAGTTTTGGGGGGACAGGGATCTATAGCAATCAGCCCCAGCATTTT	CASSFGGTGIYSNQPQHF
TRBV7-2	few	TRBJ2-4	-	TGTGCCAGCACCAAAGGGGGGATAAACAGCTACAAAAACATTCAGTACTTC	CASTKGGINSYKNIQYF
TRBV11-3	few	TRBJ2-1	TRBD2	TGTGCCAGCAGCTCACCAGCGGGAGGGTACAATGAGCAGTTCTTC	CASSSPAGGYNEQFF
TRBV3-1	-	TRBJ2-1	TRBD2	TGTGCCAGCGGTAGCGGGAGTTCCTACAATGAGCAGTTCTTC	CASGSGSSYNEQFF
TRBV6-2/TRBV6-3	-	TRBJ2-2	-	TGTGCCAGCAGTGAAGAAAAGGGGTACGGGGAGCTGTTTTTT	CASSEEKGYGELFF
TRBV12-3/TRBV12-4	few	TRBJ2-1	-	TGTGCCAGCAGTTTAGTTACCCACAATAAGATCTTC	CASSLVTHNKIF
TRBV7-6	many	TRBJ2-5	TRBD1	TGTGCCAGCAGCTGGAAAACAGGGGTTTGGGAGACCCAGTACTTC	CASSWKTGVWETQYF
TRBV20-1	-	TRBJ2-1	TRBD2	TGCAGTGCTAGAGATGGCGGGGGGCTTGGGAATGAGCAGTTCTTC	CSARDGGGLGNEQFF
TRBV15	few	TRBJ1-2	TRBD1	TGTGCCACCAGCAGAGTCGGACAGGGTGCGTTCTATGGCTACACCTTC	CATSRVGQGAFYGYTF
TRBV4-1	once	TRBJ1-3	-	TGCGCCAGCAGCCAAGCCCTGACAGGAATCTCTGGAAACACCATATATTTT	CASSQALTGISGNTIYF
TRBV6-1	-	TRBJ1-5	-	TGTGCCAGCAGTGAAACTCGCAGCCATCAGCCCCAGCATTTT	CASSETRSHQPQHF
TRBV7-9	-	TRBJ1-1	TRBD1	TGTGCCAGCAGGGCGCCGGGACAGAAGAACACTGAAGCTTTCTTT	CASRAPGQKNTEAFF
TRBV19	few	TRBJ2-7	TRBD2	TGTGCCAGTAGTATAAGGGGACTAGCGGGAGTAAAGGCCCACGAGCAGTACTTC	CASSIRGLAGVKAHEQYF
TRBV7-9	many	TRBJ1-6	-	TGTGCCAGCAGCTCTCGACAGGCACTAAATTCACCCCTCCACTTT	CASSSRQALNSPLHF
TRBV14	few	TRBJ1-4	-	TGTGCCAGCAGCCAAGTGGTGTCAGGTGAAAAACTGTTTTTT	CASSQVVSGEKLFF
TRBV20-1	few	TRBJ1-5	-	TGCAGTGCTAGAGCCTCGTATGGGGCTCAGCCCCAGCATTTT	CSARASYGAQPQHF
TRBV7-2	-	TRBJ2-1	-	TGTGCCAGCAGCTACGACAGACAGATATACAATGAGCAGTTCTTC	CASSYDRQIYNEQFF
TRBV12-3/TRBV12-4	many	TRBJ1-5	-	TGTGCCAGCAGCCCCGGGACATTCAATCAGCCCCAGCATTTT	CASSPGTFNQPQHF
TRBV7-9	-	TRBJ1-1	-	TGTGCCAGCAGCTTAGCGCAAGGGGGAGCTGAAGCTTTCTTT	CASSLAQGGAEAFF
TRBV11-3	-	TRBJ2-5	TRBD1	TGTGCCAGCAGCTTAGGGGGACAGCAATTCCAAGAGACCCAGTACTTC	CASSLGGQQFQETQYF